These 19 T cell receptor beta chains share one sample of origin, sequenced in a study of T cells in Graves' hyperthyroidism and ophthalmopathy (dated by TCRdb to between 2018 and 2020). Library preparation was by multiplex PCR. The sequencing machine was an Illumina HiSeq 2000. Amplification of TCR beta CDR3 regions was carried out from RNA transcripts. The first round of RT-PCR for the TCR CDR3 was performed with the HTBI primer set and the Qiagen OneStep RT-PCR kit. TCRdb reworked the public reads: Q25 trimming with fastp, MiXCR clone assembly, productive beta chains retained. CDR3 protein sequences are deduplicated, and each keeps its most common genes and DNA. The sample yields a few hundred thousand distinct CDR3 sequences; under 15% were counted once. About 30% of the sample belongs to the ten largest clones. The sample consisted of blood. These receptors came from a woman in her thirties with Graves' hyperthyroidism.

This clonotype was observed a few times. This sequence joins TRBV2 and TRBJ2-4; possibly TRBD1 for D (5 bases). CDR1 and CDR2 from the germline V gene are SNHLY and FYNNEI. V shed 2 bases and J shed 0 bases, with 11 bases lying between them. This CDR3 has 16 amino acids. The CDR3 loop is CASSERGGVAKNIQYF. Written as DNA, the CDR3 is TGTGCCAGCAGTGAAAGGGGCGGAGTAGCCAAAAACATTCAGTACTTC.

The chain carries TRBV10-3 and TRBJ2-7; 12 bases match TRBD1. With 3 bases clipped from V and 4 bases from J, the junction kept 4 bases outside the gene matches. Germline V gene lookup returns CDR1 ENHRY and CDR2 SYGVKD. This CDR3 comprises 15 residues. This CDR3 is CAISDRDRGLYEQYF. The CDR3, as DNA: TGTGCCATCAGTGACCGGGACAGGGGGCTTTACGAGCAGTACTTC.

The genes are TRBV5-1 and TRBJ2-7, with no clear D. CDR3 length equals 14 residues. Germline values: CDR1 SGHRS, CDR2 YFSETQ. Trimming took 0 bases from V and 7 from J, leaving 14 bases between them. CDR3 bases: TGCGCCAGCAGCTTGGTAACTGAAGTAAGGGAGCAGTACTTC. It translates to CASSLVTEVREQYF.

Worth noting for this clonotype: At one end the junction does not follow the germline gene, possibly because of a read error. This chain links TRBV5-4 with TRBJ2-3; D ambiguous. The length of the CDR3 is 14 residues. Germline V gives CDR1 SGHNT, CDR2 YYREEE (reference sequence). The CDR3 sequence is CASNLPSNTDTQYF. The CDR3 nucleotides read TGTGCCAGCAACTTGCCCAGCAACACAGATACGCAGTATTTT.

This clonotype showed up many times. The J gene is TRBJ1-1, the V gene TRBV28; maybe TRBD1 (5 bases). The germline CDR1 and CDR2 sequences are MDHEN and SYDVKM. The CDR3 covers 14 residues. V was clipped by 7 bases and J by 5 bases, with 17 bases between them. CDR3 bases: TGTGCCAGCACCGATCCGGGGGGAGGAACTGAAGCTTTCTTT. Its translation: CASTDPGGGTEAFF.

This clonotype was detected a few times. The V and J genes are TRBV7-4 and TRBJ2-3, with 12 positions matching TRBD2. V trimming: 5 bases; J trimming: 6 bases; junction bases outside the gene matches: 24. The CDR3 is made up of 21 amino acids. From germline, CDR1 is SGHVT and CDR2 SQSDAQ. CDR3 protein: CASSATWLLAGGPDLRDTQYF. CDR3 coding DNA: TGTGCCAGCAGCGCTACTTGGTTGCTAGCGGGAGGGCCGGACCTCCGGGATACGCAGTATTTT. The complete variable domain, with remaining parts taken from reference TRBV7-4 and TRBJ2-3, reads GAGVSQSPRYKVAKRGRDVALRCDSISGHVTLYWYRQTLGQGSEVLTYSQSDAQRDKSGRPSGRFSAERPERSVSTLKIQRTEQGDSAVYLCASSATWLLAGGPDLRDTQYFGPGTRLTVL.

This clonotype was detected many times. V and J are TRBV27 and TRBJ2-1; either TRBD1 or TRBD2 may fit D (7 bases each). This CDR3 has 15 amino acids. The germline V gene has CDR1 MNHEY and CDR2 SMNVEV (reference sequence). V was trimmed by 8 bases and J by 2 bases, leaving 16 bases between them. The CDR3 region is CASGRDSGTYNEQFF. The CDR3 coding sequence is TGTGCCAGCGGGCGGGACAGCGGGACCTACAATGAGCAGTTCTTC.

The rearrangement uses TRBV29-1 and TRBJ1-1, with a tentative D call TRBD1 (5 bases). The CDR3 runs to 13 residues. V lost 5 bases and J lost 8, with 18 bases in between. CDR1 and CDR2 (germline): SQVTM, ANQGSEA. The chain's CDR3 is CSVPGPWRTEAFF. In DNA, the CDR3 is TGCAGCGTTCCGGGACCCTGGCGGACAGAAGCTTTCTTT.

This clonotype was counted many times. The CDR3 reads CASSLVGGNSPLHF. CDR3 DNA: TGTGCCAGCAGCTTAGTTGGAGGGAATTCACCCCTCCACTTT. This rearrangement joins TRBV11-1 to TRBJ1-6, with no clear D. Germline V CDR1 and CDR2: SGHAT, FQDESV (reference sequence). V was pared by 1 base and J by 7 bases, with 8 bases between. This CDR3 spans 14 amino acids.

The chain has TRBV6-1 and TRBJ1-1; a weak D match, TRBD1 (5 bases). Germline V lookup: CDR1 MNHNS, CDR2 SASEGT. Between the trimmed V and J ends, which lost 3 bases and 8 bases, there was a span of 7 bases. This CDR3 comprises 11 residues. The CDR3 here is CASSDRDEAFF. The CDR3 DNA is TGTGCCAGCAGTGACCGGGACGAAGCTTTCTTT.

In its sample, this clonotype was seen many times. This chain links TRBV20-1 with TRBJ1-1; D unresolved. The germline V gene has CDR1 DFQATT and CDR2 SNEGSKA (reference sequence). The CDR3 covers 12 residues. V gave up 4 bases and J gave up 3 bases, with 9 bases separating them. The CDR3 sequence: CSATQSDTEAFF. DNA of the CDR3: TGCAGTGCTACACAGAGCGACACTGAAGCTTTCTTT.

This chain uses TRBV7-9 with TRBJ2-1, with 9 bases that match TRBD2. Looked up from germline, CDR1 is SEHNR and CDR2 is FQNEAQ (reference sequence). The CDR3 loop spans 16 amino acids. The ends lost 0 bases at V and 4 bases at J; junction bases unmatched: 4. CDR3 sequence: CASSLAVTSGYNEQFF. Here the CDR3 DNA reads TGTGCCAGCAGCTTAGCGGTGACTAGCGGTTACAATGAGCAGTTCTTC.

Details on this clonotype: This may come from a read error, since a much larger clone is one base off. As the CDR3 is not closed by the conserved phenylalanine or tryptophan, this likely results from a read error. The CDR3 region has the DNA TGTGCCTGGAGTGAGGGGGGGCCCTATGGCTACACCCTC. Translating gives CAWSEGGPYGYTL. This rearrangement joins TRBV30 to TRBJ1-2, with D possibly being TRBD1 (6 bases). Trimming took off 1 base at V and 4 bases at J, with 10 bases between the two ends. The CDR3 runs 13 residues. Germline CDR1 reads GTSNPN; CDR2 reads SVGIG (reference sequence).

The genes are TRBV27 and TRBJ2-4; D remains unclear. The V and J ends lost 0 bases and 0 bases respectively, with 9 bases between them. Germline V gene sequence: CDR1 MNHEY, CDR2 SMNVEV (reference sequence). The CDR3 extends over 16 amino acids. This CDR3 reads CASSLSGQVAKNIQYF. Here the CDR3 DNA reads TGTGCCAGCAGTTTATCGGGCCAAGTAGCCAAAAACATTCAGTACTTC.

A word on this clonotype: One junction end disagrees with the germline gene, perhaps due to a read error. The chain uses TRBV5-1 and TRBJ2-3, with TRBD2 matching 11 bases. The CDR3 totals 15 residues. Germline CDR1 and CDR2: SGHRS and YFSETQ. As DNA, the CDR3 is TGCGCCAGCGGCTCCGGGACTAGCGGATCAGATACGCGGTATTTT. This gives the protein CASGSGTSGSDTRYF. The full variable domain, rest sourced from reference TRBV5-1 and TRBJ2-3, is KAGVTQTPRYLIKTRGQQVTLSCSPISGHRSVSWYQQTPGQGLQFLFEYFSETQRNKGNFPGRFSGRQFSNSRSEMNVSTLELGDSALYLCASGSGTSGSDTRYFGPGTRLTVL.

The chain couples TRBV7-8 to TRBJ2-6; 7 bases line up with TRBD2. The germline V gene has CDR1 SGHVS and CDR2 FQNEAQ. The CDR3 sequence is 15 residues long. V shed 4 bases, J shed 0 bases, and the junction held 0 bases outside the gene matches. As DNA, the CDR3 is TGTGCCAGCAGCTCTAGCGGCTCTGGGGCCAACGTCCTGACTTTC. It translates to CASSSSGSGANVLTF.

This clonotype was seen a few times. Written as DNA, the CDR3 is TGCAGTGCTAACCCTCGGGACGGCTATAATTCACCCCTCCACTTT. It encodes CSANPRDGYNSPLHF. The rearrangement uses TRBV20-1 and TRBJ1-6, with a tentative D call TRBD1 (5 bases). The V gene lost 4 bases and the J gene lost 3 bases, with 13 bases spanning the gap. Germline CDR1 reads DFQATT; CDR2 reads SNEGSKA (reference sequence). This CDR3 has 15 amino acids.

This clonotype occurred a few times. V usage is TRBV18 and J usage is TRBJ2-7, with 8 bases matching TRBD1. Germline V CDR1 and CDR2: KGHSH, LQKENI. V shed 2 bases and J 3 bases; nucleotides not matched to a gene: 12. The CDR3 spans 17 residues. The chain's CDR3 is CASSPLDSGQGGYEQYF. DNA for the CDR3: TGTGCCAGCTCACCATTAGATAGTGGACAGGGTGGCTACGAGCAGTACTTC. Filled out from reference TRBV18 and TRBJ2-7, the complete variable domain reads NAGVMQNPRHLVRRRGQEARLRCSPMKGHSHVYWYRQLPEEGLKFMVYLQKENIIDESGMPKERFSAEFPKEGPSILRIQQVVRGDSAAYFCASSPLDSGQGGYEQYFGPGTRLTVT.

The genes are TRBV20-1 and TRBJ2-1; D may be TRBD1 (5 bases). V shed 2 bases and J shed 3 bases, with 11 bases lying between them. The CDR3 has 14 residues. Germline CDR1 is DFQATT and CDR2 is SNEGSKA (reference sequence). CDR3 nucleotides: TGCAGTGCTAGAAGTCAGGGATTCTACAATGAGCAGTTCTTC. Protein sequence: CSARSQGFYNEQFF.